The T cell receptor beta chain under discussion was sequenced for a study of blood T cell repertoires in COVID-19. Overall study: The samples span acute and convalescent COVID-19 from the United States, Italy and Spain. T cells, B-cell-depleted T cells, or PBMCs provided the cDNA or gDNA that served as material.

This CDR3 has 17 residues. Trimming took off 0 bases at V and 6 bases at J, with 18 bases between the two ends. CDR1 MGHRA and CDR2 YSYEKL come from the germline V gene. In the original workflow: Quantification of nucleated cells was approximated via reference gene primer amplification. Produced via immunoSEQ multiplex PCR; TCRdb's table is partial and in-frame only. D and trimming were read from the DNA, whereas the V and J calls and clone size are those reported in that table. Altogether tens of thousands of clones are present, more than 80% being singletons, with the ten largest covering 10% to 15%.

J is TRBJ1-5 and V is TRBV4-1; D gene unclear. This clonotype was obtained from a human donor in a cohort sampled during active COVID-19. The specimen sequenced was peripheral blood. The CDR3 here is CASSQDQRVAASQPQHF. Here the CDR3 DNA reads TGCGCCAGCAGCCAAGATCAGAGGGTTGCTGCTAGTCAGCCCCAGCATTTT.